The next 17 T cell receptor beta chains were all read from a single sample in a study of T cell responses to AZD1222 COVID-19 vaccine. Method: immunoSEQ multiplex PCR; TCRdb's copy keeps in-frame clones and lacks some. The data show 150,000 to 200,000 clones, more than 75% seen once. The sequencing here drew on peripheral blood, taken on day 0 of MenACWY control vaccination. These receptors were obtained from an adult in good health.

V and J are TRBV4-1 and TRBJ2-2; maybe TRBD1 (6 bases). The CDR3 loop spans 17 amino acids. Germline V lookup: CDR1 MGHRA, CDR2 YSYEKL. V was pared by 0 bases and J by 0 bases, with 11 bases between. CDR3 in amino acids: CASSQDVNRANTGELFF. The DNA of the CDR3 is TGCGCCAGCAGCCAAGATGTGAACAGGGCGAACACCGGGGAGCTGTTTTTT.

The chain links TRBV28 to TRBJ1-6, with D perhaps TRBD1 (5 bases). Germline V gene sequence: CDR1 MDHEN, CDR2 SYDVKM. The CDR3 loop spans 16 amino acids. Trimming pared 2 bases from V and 4 bases from J, leaving 12 bases between. The CDR3 reads CASSLPTQGYNSPLHF. CDR3 in DNA: TGTGCCAGCAGTTTACCTACTCAGGGATATAATTCACCCCTCCACTTT.

In this sample, this clone turned up once. This chain uses TRBV11-2 with TRBJ1-4; maybe TRBD1 (5 bases). This CDR3 is 13 amino acids long. CDR1 is SGHAT, CDR2 FQNNGV, per germline. Trimming shortened V by 5 bases and J by 3 bases, and 7 bases separated the two germline ends. Here the CDR3 reads CASSRGANEKLFF. In nucleotides, the CDR3 is TGTGCCAGCAGCCGAGGGGCTAATGAAAAACTGTTTTTT.

The chain employs TRBV19 and TRBJ2-7; 9 bases are a match to TRBD1. The CDR3 sequence is 16 residues long. V shed 3 bases and J 3 bases; nucleotides not matched to a gene: 9. Per germline, CDR1 LNHDA and CDR2 SQIVND (reference sequence). DNA of the CDR3: TGTGCCAGTAGTATCTCGGCTACAGGGGGCCTCTACGAGCAGTACTTC. Translated: CASSISATGGLYEQYF.

This clone was observed a single time. The V call is TRBV6-5, the J call TRBJ1-5, with 7 positions matching TRBD1. The length of the CDR3 is 14 residues. Germline values: CDR1 MNHEY, CDR2 SVGAGI. V gave up 6 bases and J gave up 5 bases; unmatched junction bases: 7. The CDR3 nucleotides are TGTGCCAGCAGGATCCGGGACAGAGATCAGCCCCAGCATTTT. Residues: CASRIRDRDQPQHF.

This chain links TRBV2 with TRBJ1-1; unclear D gene. The CDR3 covers 14 residues. Trimming left V 6 bases short and J 1 base short, with 12 bases between. Germline CDR1 and CDR2: SNHLY and FYNNEI. The CDR3 is CASRWFQENTEAFF. The CDR3 nucleotides are TGTGCCAGCAGATGGTTCCAGGAGAACACTGAAGCTTTCTTT.

The CDR3 nucleotides are TGTGCCAGCAGCTTATTGGGACAACTTAATTCACCCCTCCACTTT. It specifies CASSLLGQLNSPLHF. This chain links TRBV7-2 with TRBJ1-6; perhaps TRBD1 as D (6 bases). Germline CDR1 is SGHTA and CDR2 is FQGNSA. Between the trimmed V and J ends, which lost 2 bases and 6 bases, there was a span of 11 bases. The CDR3 has 15 amino acids.

This chain uses TRBV29-1 with TRBJ2-3; 10 positions match TRBD1. The CDR3 has 13 amino acids. Germline V CDR1 and CDR2: SQVTM, ANQGSEA. The V gene end was trimmed by 6 bases and the J gene end by 4 bases; junction bases not matched to a gene: 4. CDR3: CSVSGQGADTQYF. CDR3 nucleotides: TGCAGCGTATCAGGACAGGGGGCAGATACGCAGTATTTT.

The chain couples TRBV2 to TRBJ1-1; unclear D gene. Germline V CDR1 and CDR2: SNHLY, FYNNEI. V was pared by 2 bases and J by 6 bases, with 13 bases between. This CDR3 contains 14 residues. The CDR3 DNA sequence: TGTGCCAGCAGTGAATCCCAGGAGTTCCCTGAAGCTTTCTTT. Encoded protein: CASSESQEFPEAFF.

The chain joins TRBV5-5 to TRBJ1-1; possibly TRBD1 for D (6 bases). CDR1 is SGHKS and CDR2 is YYEKEE in the germline V gene (reference sequence). The CDR3 loop spans 13 amino acids. The ends were cut back, 5 bases at V and 5 bases at J, with 13 bases in the middle. CDR3 DNA: TGTGCCAGCAGTTTCCAGGGGATGACTGAAGCTTTCTTT. Protein: CASSFQGMTEAFF.

The chain combines TRBV7-2 with TRBJ1-4; 10 bases agree with TRBD1. J was trimmed by 0 bases and V by 0 bases; bases with no gene match: 4. The germline V gene has CDR1 SGHTA and CDR2 FQGNSA. The CDR3 contains 18 residues. DNA of the CDR3: TGTGCCAGCAGCTTAGCTGCGGGGACAGGGGCAACTAATGAAAAACTGTTTTTT. Protein sequence: CASSLAAGTGATNEKLFF.

The chain combines TRBV18 with TRBJ2-7; TRBD2 agrees at 9 bases. V lost 5 bases to trimming and J lost 4 bases; unmatched junction nucleotides: 6. The germline V gene encodes CDR1 KGHSH and CDR2 LQKENI. The CDR3 runs to 14 residues. CDR3 protein: CASSTYAGGYEQYF. CDR3 nucleotides: TGTGCCAGCTCAACCTACGCGGGGGGGTACGAGCAGTACTTC.

The chain employs TRBV7-4 and TRBJ2-7; 7 nucleotides line up with TRBD2. V shed 0 bases and J 6 bases; nucleotides not matched to a gene: 8. CDR1 and CDR2 (germline): SGHVT, SQSDAQ. This CDR3 has 15 residues. CDR3 sequence: CASSLAREAPSEQYF. The CDR3 DNA is TGTGCCAGCAGCTTAGCCCGGGAGGCCCCTAGCGAGCAGTACTTC.

The chain uses TRBV28 and TRBJ1-3; 8 nucleotides agree with TRBD1. CDR1 and CDR2 from the germline V gene are MDHEN and SYDVKM. V lost 6 bases to trimming and J lost 5 bases; unmatched junction nucleotides: 9. The CDR3 runs 15 residues. The CDR3 here is CASSPPDRGRNTIYF. The CDR3 bases are TGTGCCAGCAGCCCTCCAGACAGGGGAAGAAACACCATATATTTT.

The CDR3 coding sequence is TGTGCCTGCAATACAGGGTACAATTCACCCCTCCACTTT. It is translated as CACNTGYNSPLHF. The rearrangement joins TRBV30 to TRBJ1-6; perhaps TRBD1 as D (6 bases). V dropped 6 bases and J dropped 7 bases, with 13 bases sitting between them. This CDR3 has 13 residues. Germline V gene lookup returns CDR1 GTSNPN and CDR2 SVGIG (reference sequence).

V usage is TRBV5-1 and J usage is TRBJ2-1; 8 bases are shared with TRBD2. Germline assignment: CDR1 SGHRS and CDR2 YFSETQ. The CDR3 has 17 residues. With 5 bases clipped from V and 3 bases from J, the junction kept 13 bases outside the gene matches. Here the CDR3 reads CASSNAISGGFYNEQFF. The CDR3 region has the DNA TGCGCCAGCAGTAATGCAATAAGCGGGGGTTTCTACAATGAGCAGTTCTTC.

The chain employs TRBV5-6 and TRBJ1-1; TRBD1 might be the D (5 bases). Germline loops: CDR1 SGHDT, CDR2 YYEEEE. The CDR3 has 14 amino acids. V lost 5 bases and J 2 bases, leaving 13 bases between the germline ends. Here the CDR3 reads CASSRQRLNTEAFF. The CDR3 DNA reads as TGTGCCAGCAGTCGACAGAGATTAAACACTGAAGCTTTCTTT. The full variable domain, with the rest looked up from reference TRBV5-6 and TRBJ1-1, is DAGVTQSPTHLIKTRGQQVTLRCSPKSGHDTVSWYQQALGQGPQFIFQYYEEEERQRGNFPDRFSGHQFPNYSSELNVNALLLGDSALYLCASSRQRLNTEAFFGQGTRLTVV.